The 26 T cell receptor beta chains reported below all come from one sample, sequenced in a study of blood T cell repertoires in COVID-19. Only in-frame clones appear in the TCRdb table, and some are missing; sequencing was by immunoSEQ multiplex PCR. This sample has approximately 230,000 clones, with around 84% found just once. The source material was PBMCs or T cells enriched from blood (not recorded which). These receptors all stem from a man aged 18 to 29 who had recovered from COVID-19.

This clone was observed once. The chain links TRBV5-5 to TRBJ1-6, with 8 bases that match TRBD1. V was clipped by 0 bases and J by 7 bases; unmatched bases: 3. This CDR3 region has 15 residues. Germline CDR1 SGHKS, CDR2 YYEKEE (reference sequence). CDR3 bases: TGTGCCAGCAGCTTGGAGCACAGGGGGAATTCACCCCTCCACTTT. As protein: CASSLEHRGNSPLHF.

The rearrangement links TRBV28 to TRBJ1-2; 11 nucleotides line up with TRBD1. After removal of 7 bases from V and 8 bases from J, the junction contained 12 bases not matched to a gene. From germline, CDR1 is MDHEN and CDR2 SYDVKM. The CDR3 length is 15 residues. CDR3: CASTLVGTGGVGYTF. The CDR3 DNA sequence: TGTGCCAGCACCCTAGTAGGGACAGGGGGAGTAGGCTACACCTTC.

The rearrangement joins TRBV2 to TRBJ2-7; tentatively, D is TRBD1 (5 bases). The CDR3 is made up of 15 amino acids. The germline V gene has CDR1 SNHLY and CDR2 FYNNEI. With 4 bases removed from V and 4 bases from J, the gap between germline ends came to 17 bases. Written as DNA, the CDR3 is TGTGCCAGCAGTGCCAGGGTAGGGTCCGGGTACGAGCAGTACTTC. Protein sequence: CASSARVGSGYEQYF.

The chain carries TRBV13 and TRBJ2-1; 10 nucleotides match TRBD2. With V trimmed by 5 bases and J by 8 bases, 9 bases remained unmatched. This CDR3 has 15 residues. CDR1 is PRHDT, CDR2 FYEKMQ, per germline (reference sequence). CDR3 nucleotide sequence: TGTGCCAGCAGCCCCCGGGCTAGCGGGGGCTATGAGCAGTTCTTC. Amino acids: CASSPRASGGYEQFF.

The chain recombines TRBV7-2 with TRBJ2-3, with TRBD2 matching over 14 bases. The ends lost 5 bases at V and 2 bases at J; junction bases unmatched: 3. This CDR3 contains 16 residues. Germline assignment: CDR1 SGHTA and CDR2 FQGNSA. The CDR3: CASSRTSGGFTDTQYF. As DNA, the CDR3 is TGTGCCAGCAGCCGGACTAGCGGGGGGTTCACAGATACGCAGTATTTT.

The V call is TRBV3-1 (or the pseudogene TRBV3-2), the J call TRBJ1-3; 9 bases match TRBD1. The CDR3 has 17 residues. With 0 bases clipped from V and 1 base from J, the junction kept 4 bases outside the gene matches. Germline V lookup: CDR1 LGHDT, CDR2 YNNKEL (reference sequence). This chain's CDR3 is CASSQERTGVSGNTIYF. CDR3 DNA: TGTGCCAGCAGCCAAGAAAGGACAGGGGTATCTGGAAACACCATATATTTT.

This clone was seen once. The CDR3 DNA sequence: TGTGCCAGCAGTTTTGTAGCGGGGACCTACAATGAGCAGTTCTTC. Protein: CASSFVAGTYNEQFF. V is TRBV27 and J is TRBJ2-1, with 8 bases lining up with TRBD2. The germline V gene encodes CDR1 MNHEY and CDR2 SMNVEV (reference sequence). J was trimmed by 2 bases and V by 3 bases; bases with no gene match: 3. The CDR3 is 15 residues long.

The chain joins TRBV18 to TRBJ1-6, with TRBD1 matching over 7 bases. The CDR3 runs 16 residues. Germline lookup yields CDR1 KGHSH and CDR2 LQKENI. The V segment lost 2 bases and the J segment 7 bases; nucleotides outside the gene matches: 8. The CDR3 here is CASSPSEGTENSPLHF. The CDR3 DNA follows: TGTGCCAGCTCACCATCTGAAGGGACAGAAAATTCACCCCTCCACTTT.

This rearrangement joins TRBV14 to TRBJ2-3; D remains unclear. Trimming stripped 2 bases from V and 3 bases from J, with 6 bases between. This CDR3 has 13 amino acids. Germline-derived CDR1 and CDR2 are SGHDN and FVKESK. CDR3 protein: CASSQRETDTQYF. In DNA, the CDR3 is TGTGCCAGCAGCCAACGAGAAACAGATACGCAGTATTTT.

The genes are TRBV2 and TRBJ2-3; TRBD1 is a possible D gene (6 bases). The ends were cut back, 4 bases at V and 4 bases at J, with 9 bases in the middle. The germline V gene has CDR1 SNHLY and CDR2 FYNNEI. This CDR3 is 13 amino acids long. CDR3 loop: CASSVTGSDTQYF. The CDR3 DNA follows: TGTGCCAGCAGTGTAACAGGGTCAGATACGCAGTATTTT.

A single count supports this clone. CDR3 loop: CASSPRMGGYGYTF. The CDR3 DNA follows: TGTGCCAGCAGTCCTAGGATGGGCGGGTATGGCTACACCTTC. This chain connects TRBV27 to TRBJ1-2, with unresolved D. The CDR3 runs to 14 residues. Trimming left V 5 bases short and J 5 bases short, with 15 bases between. Germline V CDR1 and CDR2: MNHEY, SMNVEV (reference sequence).

The rearrangement links TRBV6-5 to TRBJ2-7; 8 bases line up with TRBD2. The CDR3 runs 16 residues. Unmatched junction bases numbered 7, after V lost 0 bases and J lost 3 bases. Germline V CDR1 and CDR2: MNHEY, SVGAGI. The CDR3 loop reads CASSYSGGSGNYEQYF. CDR3 coding DNA: TGTGCCAGCAGTTACTCGGGTGGTAGCGGGAACTACGAGCAGTACTTC.

The rearrangement links TRBV7-2 to TRBJ2-7; tentatively, D is TRBD2 (6 bases). The germline V gene encodes CDR1 SGHTA and CDR2 FQGNSA. The CDR3 is 16 residues long. Trimming shortened V by 4 bases and J by 5 bases, and 21 bases separated the two germline ends. CDR3 region: CASSSGSGGIRNEQYF. The DNA of the CDR3 is TGTGCCAGCAGCTCCGGGTCCGGGGGTATAAGAAACGAGCAGTACTTC.

The genes are TRBV4-1 and TRBJ1-1; the match to TRBD1 covers 7 bases. Germline CDR1 MGHRA, CDR2 YSYEKL. With V trimmed by 0 bases and J by 3 bases, 4 bases remained unmatched. The CDR3 is made up of 15 amino acids. In DNA form, the CDR3 reads TGCGCCAGCAGCCAAGATCGCCAGGGGGACACTGAAGCTTTCTTT. Amino acids: CASSQDRQGDTEAFF.

A remark on this clone: Its ends do not fully match the called genes, so a read error is possible. The gene calls are TRBV10-1 and TRBJ1-1; D gene ambiguous. From germline, CDR1 is WNHNN and CDR2 SYGVQD (reference sequence). The CDR3 contains 12 residues. In DNA, the CDR3 is TGCGCCAGCAGTGAGGGACGCGGGAGCCCTCGATTT. Its protein product is CASSEGRGSPRF.

The rearrangement uses TRBV14 and TRBJ1-2; TRBD1 matches 9 bases. CDR3 length: 15 amino acids. Germline CDR1 SGHDN, CDR2 FVKESK. V was clipped by 1 base and J by 3 bases; unmatched bases: 3. CDR3 coding DNA: TGTGCCAGCAGCCAAGGAACAGGGGGCTACTATGGCTACACCTTC. This codes for CASSQGTGGYYGYTF.

This clone was observed a single time. The chain employs TRBV7-6 and TRBJ2-2, with a tentative D call TRBD1 (6 bases). Per the germline V gene, CDR1 is SGHVS and CDR2 is FNYEAQ. The germline V and J ends were trimmed by 3 bases and 4 bases, with 12 bases remaining between them. This CDR3 comprises 15 residues. The CDR3 DNA follows: TGTGCCAGCAGCTTGACAGGCTCGAGCACCGGGGAGCTGTTTTTT. It is translated as CASSLTGSSTGELFF. Combining the CDR3 with reference TRBV7-6 and TRBJ2-2 gives the whole variable domain GAGVSQSPRYKVTKRGQDVALRCDPISGHVSLYWYRQALGQGPEFLTYFNYEAQQDKSGLPNDRFSAERPEGSISTLTIQRTEQRDSAMYRCASSLTGSSTGELFFGEGSRLTVL.

The V gene is TRBV28, the J gene TRBJ1-3; D is uncertain. The V gene lost 6 bases and the J gene lost 4 bases, with 22 bases spanning the gap. Germline-derived CDR1 and CDR2 are MDHEN and SYDVKM. CDR3 length: 17 amino acids. CDR3 DNA: TGTGCCAGCAGCCCGAACTTCGGGGTGCCAGGCGGAAACACCATATATTTT. It codes for CASSPNFGVPGGNTIYF.

The chain joins TRBV9 to TRBJ2-2; 10 bases match TRBD2. Germline loops: CDR1 SGDLS, CDR2 YYNGEE. The CDR3 has 16 amino acids. V trimming: 6 bases; J trimming: 2 bases; junction bases outside the gene matches: 7. CDR3 coding DNA: TGTGCCAGCACGACGCTAGCGGGGGCAAACACCGGGGAGCTGTTTTTT. Translation: CASTTLAGANTGELFF.

This clone was seen only a few times. As DNA, the CDR3 is TGTGCCTGGAGTGTGAACACCTACAATGAGCAGTTCTTC. This sequence encodes CAWSVNTYNEQFF. V gene TRBV30 combines with J gene TRBJ2-1, with D unresolved. The length of the CDR3 is 13 residues. V was trimmed by 0 bases and J by 2 bases, leaving 5 bases between them. CDR1 and CDR2 (germline): GTSNPN, SVGIG (reference sequence).

The rearrangement links TRBV2 to TRBJ1-2; the D gene is possibly TRBD1 (6 bases). The V gene's germline CDR1 is SNHLY and CDR2 FYNNEI. Trimming took 3 bases from V and 4 from J, leaving 18 bases between them. The CDR3 consists of 16 residues. CDR3: CASSEKNAGTPYGYTF. CDR3 DNA: TGTGCCAGCAGTGAGAAAAACGCCGGGACACCCTATGGCTACACCTTC.

This clone was observed a few times. This chain joins TRBV30 and TRBJ1-2, with TRBD1 matching over 11 bases. Germline trimming cut 0 bases from V and 7 bases from J; bases unmatched to any gene: 7. CDR3 size: 15 residues. CDR1 GTSNPN and CDR2 SVGIG come from the germline V gene (reference sequence). The CDR3, as DNA: TGTGCCTGGAGTGTAATCCGGACAGGGGGCATTGGCTACACCTTC. This sequence encodes CAWSVIRTGGIGYTF.

The V call is TRBV7-2, the J call TRBJ1-2, with TRBD1 matching 9 bases. From germline, CDR1 is SGHTA and CDR2 FQGNSA. J lost 4 bases, V lost 8 bases, and 8 bases had no gene match. The CDR3 runs to 14 residues. Here the CDR3 DNA reads TGTGCCAGCGGCCTACAGGGGGCAAGCTATGGCTACACCTTC. As protein: CASGLQGASYGYTF.

The gene calls are TRBV2 and TRBJ2-1; no clear D. The CDR3 totals 17 residues. CDR1 and CDR2 (germline): SNHLY, FYNNEI. V lost 6 bases to trimming and J lost 5 bases, with 23 bases between them. CDR3 bases: TGTGCCAGCAGAGTTTCCGGCGCCGGGTTACGCAACAATGAGCAGTTCTTC. This translates into CASRVSGAGLRNNEQFF.

The chain joins TRBV21-1 to TRBJ2-3; the DNA was not used to check the table's D call, TRBD2. TRBV21-1 is reported as a pseudogene. The CDR3 spans 19 residues. CDR3 sequence reads: CASSSPSMEAQGSTDTQYF. The CDR3 nucleotides are TGTGCCAGCAGCTCCCCCTCCATGGAGGCCCAAGGCAGCACAGATACGCAGTATTTT.

The rearrangement uses TRBV18 and TRBJ2-1; 7 bases align to TRBD2. This CDR3 spans 14 amino acids. Germline V CDR1 and CDR2: KGHSH, LQKENI. V shed 0 bases, J shed 8 bases, and the junction held 4 bases outside the gene matches. For the CDR3, the DNA is TGTGCCAGCTCACCACCGGGTGGGAGGGATGAGCAGTTCTTC. It encodes CASSPPGGRDEQFF.